This TCR beta chain emerged from a study of T cell repertoires in ileal Crohn's disease (dated by TCRdb to the late 2010s). Context from the whole study: Median disease duration was about eight years, and about a third of patients were identified as active smokers at the time of surgery. Every patient underwent surgery because of a complication, which was stricturing disease in around 61% of cases and penetrating disease in approximately 40%. Postoperative therapy was given to about half of the patients, with thiopurines administered to more than 10 patients and anti-TNF agents administered to 20 or so patients. TCR repertoire analysis was done in fewer than 75 Crohn's disease patients from a prospective multicentre cohort. The study was conducted in parallel with a multicentre cohort built to find predictors of early endoscopic recurrence after ileocolonic resection. Endoscopic postoperative recurrence was defined by a Rutgeerts score above i0. A total of 170 or so mucosal samples from around 57 patients were sequenced, collected from several sites on the surgical specimen and at postoperative endoscopy.

Around 550 nanograms of biopsy DNA per sample were submitted for commercial TCRB immunosequencing. A two-step, amplification bias-controlled multiplex PCR was used by Adaptive Biotechnology to amplify CDR3 regions from genomic DNA. In the first PCR, primers covered every V and J gene segment, and in the second PCR, barcodes and Illumina adapters were added. CDR3 libraries were sequenced using an Illumina instrument. Per the source publication's procedure: The analysis drew on both the pipelines supplied by the vendor and custom analysis of the raw data in R/Bioconductor running R version 3.3.0. Clonality, which ranges from 0 to 1, was calculated as the inverse of the normalised Shannon entropy across all productive clones. High-frequency clones were defined as the share of the repertoire taken up by the top 100 clones, keeping only clones that passed a 95% confidence test. Overlap between samples was measured with the Morisita-Horn index, while repertoire diversity was measured with the Simpson index. TCRdb re-hosts the immuneACCESS table, in-frame sequences only. Its copies lack some clones; in the studies checked, an unresolved V gene accounts for under half of them, and the cause for the rest is not known. Clone size and V and J calls were adopted from that table, with D and trimming inferred from the DNA. This sample lists 15,000 to 20,000 clones; 85% to 95% were detected once. Jointly, the top ten make up nearly 3.5% of the sample.

Points the paper makes about the study in general: Mucosal CD4 and CD8 T cells were sorted and sequenced only in a subgroup of patients, the size of which was not stated. Compared with CD4 T cells, sorted CD8 T cells held more high-frequency clones, which suggests that the mucosal expansions were mostly CD8. Higher high-frequency clone percentages at surgery were associated with endoscopic recurrence; all patients with clonality above 26.8% (18/57) had recurrence. A significantly higher proportion of clonal expansions was observed in active smokers at surgery than in non-smokers (roughly 24% vs 19%, p=0.02).

Eligible patients were adults with ileal or ileocolonic Crohn's disease who had an indication for ileocolonic resection. Whole ileal mucosal biopsies were stored frozen at -80°C before DNA extraction. Genomic DNA was isolated from frozen whole biopsies using a TRizol-based method, and the DNA was quantified with a NanoDrop 2000 spectrophotometer. There are 13 amino acids in the CDR3, from cysteine to phenylalanine inclusive. The entry retains the CDR3 DNA only, 39 bases that are in frame from base 1. In the germline V gene, CDR1 corresponds to KGHSH and CDR2 to LQKENI. V is cut by 0 bases and J by 5 bases, and the space between the germline ends is 8 bases. This clone appeared once. Its antigen target is currently unknown. Base qualities are not provided; no much larger clone lies one nucleotide away.

Material for sequencing was ileal tissue. The clonotype comes from an adult with Crohn's disease. This receptor chain uses TRBV18 and TRBJ2-7, with no reliable assignment of the D segment. The CDR3 region reads CASSPPGTDEQYF. The nucleotide sequence reads TGTGCCAGCTCACCACCGGGCACAGACGAGCAGTACTTC. Outside the CDR3, residues come from the reference TRBV18 and TRBJ2-7 proteins, so the full variable domain is: NAGVMQNPRHLVRRRGQEARLRCSPMKGHSHVYWYRQLPEEGLKFMVYLQKENIIDESGMPKERFSAEFPKEGPSILRIQQVVRGDSAAYFCASSPPGTDEQYFGPGTRLTVT.